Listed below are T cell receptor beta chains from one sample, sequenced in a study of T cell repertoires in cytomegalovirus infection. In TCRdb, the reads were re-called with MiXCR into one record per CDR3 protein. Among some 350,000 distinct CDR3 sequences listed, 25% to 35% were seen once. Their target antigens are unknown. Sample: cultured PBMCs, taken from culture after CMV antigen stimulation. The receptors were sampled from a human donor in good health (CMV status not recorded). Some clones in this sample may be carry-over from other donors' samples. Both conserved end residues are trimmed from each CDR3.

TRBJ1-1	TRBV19	ASTRDPLRAF
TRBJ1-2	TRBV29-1	SVEMGQGDYGYT
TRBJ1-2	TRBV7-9	ASSSTLASSLYGYT
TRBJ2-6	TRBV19	ASSISRSSGANVLT
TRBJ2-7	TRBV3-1	ASSQGLEYEQY
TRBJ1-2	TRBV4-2	ASSQDFTDRGQSYT
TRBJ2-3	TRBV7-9	ASSSGWQY
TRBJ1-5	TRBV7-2	ASSRPRGAQH
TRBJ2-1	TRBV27	ASSLLADNEQF
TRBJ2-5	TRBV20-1	SARDAQGGQETQY
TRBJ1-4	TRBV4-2	ASSQVGTGFANEKLF
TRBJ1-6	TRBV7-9	ASSLSGNNSPLH
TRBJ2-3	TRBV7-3	ASSSGKSTDTQY
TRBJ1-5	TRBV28	ASSPVQGGQPQH
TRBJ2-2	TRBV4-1	ASSQERGDTGELF
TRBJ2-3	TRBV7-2	ASSLALQRGDTQY
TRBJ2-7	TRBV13	ASSHTTSGSYEQY
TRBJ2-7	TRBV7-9	ASSLFADLGEQY
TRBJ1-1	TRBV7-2	ASSLRDSMNTEAF
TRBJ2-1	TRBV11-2	ASSLGLGPYNEQF
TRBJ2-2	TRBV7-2	ASSLLLSSGELF
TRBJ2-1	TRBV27	ASSFGTESSYNEQF
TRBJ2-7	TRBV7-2	ASSFDGTSGSYEQY
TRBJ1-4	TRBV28	ASIGREAEKLF
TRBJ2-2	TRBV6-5	ASSSISGRRVGELF
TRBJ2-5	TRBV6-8	ASSNPGLAGRAQY
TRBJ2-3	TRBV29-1	SVPGEGGRLYTDTQY
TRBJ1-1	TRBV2	ASSVRQLNTEAF
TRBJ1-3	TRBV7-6	ASSDRLGNTIY
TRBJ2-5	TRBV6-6	ASSYLGSGQETQY
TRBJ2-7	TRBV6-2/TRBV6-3	ASSAGPGYGEQY
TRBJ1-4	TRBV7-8	ASSPGTDEKLF